A selection of T cell receptor beta chains follows, all from one sample in a study of control samples from healthy donors and cancer patients. This table comes from immunoSEQ multiplex PCR, and its TCRdb copy is limited to in-frame clones, with some not included. Here the sample spans 100,000 to 150,000 clones, around 90% being singletons. Sequencing was performed on blood. Receptor source: a man aged 40-49 years in good health. Each CDR3 is given with its conserved first and last residue. The order of the fields is D gene, clone size, V gene, CDR3 length, J gene, CDR3 protein, CDR3 DNA. D genes are given only for firm matches. Rows may omit the clone size; those that give it use once, few, many or a size class.

>NA|NA|TRBV3-1/TRBV3-2|14|TRBJ1-2
CASSQGGASYGYTF
TGTGCCAGCAGCCAGGGGGGCGCCAGCTATGGCTACACCTTC
>NA|NA|TRBV19|15|TRBJ1-1
CASSIGAGLNTEAFF
TGTGCCAGTAGTATAGGCGCAGGGTTGAACACTGAAGCTTTCTTT
>NA|NA|TRBV5-4|15|TRBJ2-1
CASSWDISSYNEQFF
TGTGCCAGCAGCTGGGACATTAGCTCCTACAATGAGCAGTTCTTC
>NA|NA|TRBV9|21|TRBJ1-6
CASSVAERVGTDLTWDSPLHF
TGTGCCAGCAGCGTAGCTGAAAGAGTTGGAACGGACCTGACTTGGGATTCACCCCTCCACTTT
>NA|NA|TRBV7-8|15|TRBJ2-7
CASSLERGLTYEQYF
TGTGCCAGCAGCTTAGAACGGGGCCTCACCTACGAGCAGTACTTC
>NA|NA|TRBV6-2/TRBV6-3|16|TRBJ1-2
CASSYSHYEGDYGYTF
TGTGCCAGCAGTTACTCACATTACGAAGGAGACTATGGCTACACCTTC
>NA|NA|TRBV6-1|12|TRBJ2-3
CASSEKGLWQYF
TGTGCCAGCAGTGAAAAGGGGCTTTGGCAGTATTTT
>NA|NA|TRBV5-5|13|TRBJ2-3
CASSLELTDTQYF
TGTGCCAGCAGCCTCGAACTTACAGATACGCAGTATTTT
>NA|NA|TRBV28|14|TRBJ1-5
CASSLGQASGPQHF
TGTGCCAGCAGCCTAGGTCAGGCCTCAGGGCCCCAGCATTTT
>NA|NA|TRBV18|14|TRBJ2-3
CASSLGLHTDTQYF
TGTGCCAGCTCACTAGGACTACACACAGATACGCAGTATTTT
>NA|NA|TRBV5-1|14|TRBJ1-1
CASSLGRGRTEAFF
TGCGCCAGCAGCTTGGGGCGGGGGCGCACTGAAGCTTTCTTT
>NA|NA|TRBV15|14|TRBJ1-4
CATSTRRGWEKLFF
TGTGCCACCAGCACCCGTCGGGGGTGGGAAAAACTGTTTTTT
>NA|NA|TRBV19|14|TRBJ1-6
CASRATGWDSPLHF
TGTGCCAGTAGAGCGACAGGATGGGATTCACCCCTCCACTTT
>NA|once|TRBV28|14|TRBJ1-1
CASSRFAVSTEAFF
TGTGCCAGCAGCCGATTCGCGGTGAGCACTGAAGCTTTCTTT
>NA|NA|TRBV10-3|20|TRBJ2-5
CAISESSSSLAGDNQETQYF
TGTGCCATCAGTGAGTCGAGCAGTTCGCTCGCTGGGGACAACCAAGAGACCCAGTACTTC
>NA|NA|TRBV27|16|TRBJ2-2
CASSLVGRGGTGELFF
TGTGCCAGCAGTTTAGTAGGCAGGGGCGGCACCGGGGAGCTGTTTTTT
>NA|NA|TRBV5-1|14|TRBJ1-4
CASTIIPTNEKLFF
TGCGCCAGCACAATTATACCAACTAATGAAAAACTGTTTTTT
>TRBD1|NA|TRBV3-1/TRBV3-2|16|TRBJ1-2
CASRPNSGTGGHGYTF
TGTGCCAGCAGACCTAATTCCGGGACAGGGGGCCATGGCTACACCTTC
>TRBD1|NA|TRBV2|18|TRBJ2-7
CAITSRGQGGINRYEQYF
TGTGCCATTACCTCCCGGGGACAGGGGGGCATTAACCGGTACGAGCAGTACTTC
>NA|NA|TRBV5-6|14|TRBJ1-4
CASSHDLRGEKLFF
TGTGCCAGCAGCCATGACCTGAGGGGTGAAAAACTGTTTTTT
>NA|NA|TRBV5-1|14|TRBJ2-2
CASSRTANTGELFF
TGCGCCAGCAGCAGGACAGCGAACACCGGGGAGCTGTTTTTT
>NA|NA|TRBV2|11|TRBJ2-5
CASGPEETQYF
TGTGCCAGCGGACCGGAGGAGACCCAGTACTTC
>NA|NA|TRBV11-2|14|TRBJ2-1
CASSLAGDGHEQFF
TGTGCCAGCAGCTTAGCAGGGGATGGGCATGAGCAGTTCTTC
>NA|NA|TRBV5-1|14|TRBJ1-1
CASSLGGGGTEAFF
TGCGCCAGCAGCTTGGGAGGTGGGGGCACTGAAGCTTTCTTT
>TRBD2|once|TRBV19|14|TRBJ2-7
CASSPRTRTGEQYF
TGTGCCAGTAGTCCGAGGACTAGGACGGGCGAGCAGTACTTC
>NA|NA|TRBV9|16|TRBJ1-3
CASSVFDRPSGNTIYF
TGTGCCAGCAGCGTATTTGACAGGCCCTCTGGAAACACCATATATTTT
>TRBD1|NA|TRBV18|16|TRBJ1-5
CASSALDRGNDQPQHF
TGTGCCAGCTCAGCACTGGACAGGGGAAACGATCAGCCCCAGCATTTT
>NA|NA|TRBV5-6|14|TRBJ2-1
CASSLVDPINEQFF
TGTGCCAGCAGCTTGGTAGATCCTATTAACGAGCAGTTCTTC
>TRBD1|NA|TRBV7-8|14|TRBJ2-7
CASSLQGAVYEQYF
TGTGCCAGCAGCTTACAGGGGGCTGTCTACGAGCAGTACTTC
>NA|NA|TRBV5-6|15|TRBJ2-5
CASSLAMGFQETQYF
TGTGCCAGCAGCTTGGCCATGGGGTTCCAAGAGACCCAGTACTTC
>NA|NA|TRBV6-2/TRBV6-3|12|TRBJ2-7
CASSYQLYEQYF
TGTGCCAGCAGTTACCAGCTCTACGAGCAGTACTTC